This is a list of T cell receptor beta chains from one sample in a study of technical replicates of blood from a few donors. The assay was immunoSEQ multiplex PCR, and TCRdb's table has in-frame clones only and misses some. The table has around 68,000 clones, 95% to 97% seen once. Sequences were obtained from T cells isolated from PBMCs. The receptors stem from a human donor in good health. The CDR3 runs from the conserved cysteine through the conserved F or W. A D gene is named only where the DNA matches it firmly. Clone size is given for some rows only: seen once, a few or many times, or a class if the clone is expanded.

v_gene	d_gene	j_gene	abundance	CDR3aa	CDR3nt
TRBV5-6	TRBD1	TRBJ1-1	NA	CASSLIGQGIFTEAFF	TGTGCCAGCAGCTTAATAGGACAGGGCATTTTCACTGAAGCTTTCTTT
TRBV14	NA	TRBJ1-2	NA	CASSQYSGSNYGYTF	TGTGCCAGCAGCCAATACAGCGGGTCTAACTATGGCTACACCTTC
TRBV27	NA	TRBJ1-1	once	CASSLRGSATEAFF	TGTGCCAGCAGTTTAAGGGGGAGCGCCACTGAAGCTTTCTTT
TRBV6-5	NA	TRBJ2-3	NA	CASGPGSSTDTQYF	TGTGCCAGCGGTCCGGGTTCTAGCACAGATACGCAGTATTTT
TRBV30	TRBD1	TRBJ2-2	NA	CAATGGSVVTGELFF	TGTGCCGCGACAGGGGGCTCAGTGGTCACCGGGGAGCTGTTTTTT
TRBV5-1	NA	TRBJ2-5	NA	CASSLFLRFQETQYF	TGCGCCAGCAGCTTGTTTCTCCGGTTTCAAGAGACCCAGTACTTC
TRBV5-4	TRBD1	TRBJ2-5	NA	CASSWTGEETQYF	TGTGCCAGCAGCTGGACAGGGGAAGAGACCCAGTACTTC
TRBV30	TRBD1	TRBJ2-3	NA	CAEGQGRSPDTQYF	TGTGCCGAGGGACAGGGGCGATCCCCAGATACGCAGTATTTT
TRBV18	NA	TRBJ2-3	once	CASSPGRAADTQYF	TGTGCCAGCTCACCGGGCAGGGCCGCAGATACGCAGTATTTT
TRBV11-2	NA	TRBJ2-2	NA	CASSPENTGELFF	TGTGCCAGCAGCCCAGAAAACACCGGGGAGCTGTTTTTT
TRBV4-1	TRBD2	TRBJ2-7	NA	CASSQLAGALYEQYF	TGCGCCAGCAGCCAACTAGCGGGAGCTCTCTACGAGCAGTACTTC
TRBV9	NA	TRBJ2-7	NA	CASSVGEIYEQYF	TGTGCCAGCAGCGTAGGAGAGATCTACGAGCAGTACTTC
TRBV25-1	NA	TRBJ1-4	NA	CASSEFWESEKLFF	TGTGCCAGCAGTGAATTCTGGGAGAGTGAAAAACTGTTTTTT
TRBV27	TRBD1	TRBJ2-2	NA	CASSRDRVGTGELFF	TGTGCCAGCAGTCGAGACAGGGTAGGCACCGGGGAGCTGTTTTTT
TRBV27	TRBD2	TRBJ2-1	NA	CASSLLAGGLGQFF	TGTGCCAGCAGTTTACTAGCGGGAGGCCTAGGGCAGTTCTTC
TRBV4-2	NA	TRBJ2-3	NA	CASSQDWEKGDTQYF	TGTGCCAGCAGCCAAGACTGGGAGAAGGGTGATACGCAGTATTTT
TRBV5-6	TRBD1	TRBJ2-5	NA	CASIPSPKGAWETQYF	TGTGCCAGCATCCCGTCGCCTAAGGGGGCCTGGGAGACCCAGTACTTC
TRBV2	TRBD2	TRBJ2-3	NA	CASRTGTSPRDTQYF	TGTGCCAGCAGGACCGGGACTAGTCCCCGAGATACGCAGTATTTT
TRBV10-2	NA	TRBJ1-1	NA	CASSAGMNTEAFF	TGCGCCAGCAGTGCAGGAATGAACACTGAAGCTTTCTTT
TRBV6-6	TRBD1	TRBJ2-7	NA	CASSYDRGLYEQYF	TGTGCCAGCAGTTACGACAGGGGGCTGTACGAGCAGTACTTC
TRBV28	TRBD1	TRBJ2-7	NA	CASSSNDRGPYTEQYF	TGTGCCAGCAGTTCAAACGACAGGGGCCCTTATACCGAGCAGTACTTC
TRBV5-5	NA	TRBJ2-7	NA	CASSLDRYEQYF	TGTGCCAGCAGCTTGGACAGGTACGAGCAGTACTTC
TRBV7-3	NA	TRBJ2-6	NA	CASSYSSGANVLTF	TGTGCCAGCAGCTACAGCTCTGGGGCCAACGTCCTGACTTTC
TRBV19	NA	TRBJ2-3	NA	CASSITRETDTQYF	TGTGCCAGTAGTATAACACGGGAAACAGATACGCAGTATTTT
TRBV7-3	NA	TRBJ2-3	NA	CASSPGLPPTDTQYF	TGTGCCAGCAGCCCCGGACTCCCACCTACAGATACGCAGTATTTT
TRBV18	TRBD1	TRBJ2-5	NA	CASSPGQKETQYF	TGTGCCAGCTCACCGGGACAGAAAGAGACCCAGTACTTC
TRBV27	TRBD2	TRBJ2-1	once	CASSAQTSAYYNEQFF	TGTGCCAGCAGTGCCCAGACTAGCGCCTACTACAATGAGCAGTTCTTC
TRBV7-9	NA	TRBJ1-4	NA	CASSPPYSTNEKLFF	TGTGCCAGCAGCCCCCCTTATTCAACTAATGAAAAACTGTTTTTT
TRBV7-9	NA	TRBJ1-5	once	CASSLVGGAQPQHF	TGTGCCAGCAGCTTAGTCGGAGGGGCTCAGCCCCAGCATTTT
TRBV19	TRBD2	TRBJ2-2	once	CASSPSGMNTGELFF	TGTGCCAGTAGTCCTAGCGGGATGAACACCGGGGAGCTGTTTTTT
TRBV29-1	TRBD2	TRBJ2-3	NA	CSVAASGTVDTQYF	TGCAGCGTTGCAGCTAGCGGGACGGTAGATACGCAGTATTTT
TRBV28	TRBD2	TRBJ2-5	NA	CASSLVRTSGRPQETQYF	TGTGCCAGCAGTTTAGTTAGGACTAGCGGGAGACCTCAAGAGACCCAGTACTTC
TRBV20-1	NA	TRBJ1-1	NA	CSAPVQVEPFF	TGCAGTGCGCCGGTCCAGGTCGAGCCTTTCTTT
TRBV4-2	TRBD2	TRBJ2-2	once	CASSQEAGGTGELFF	TGTGCCAGCAGCCAGGAAGCGGGAGGCACCGGGGAGCTGTTTTTT
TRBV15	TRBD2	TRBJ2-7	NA	CATSPTPSGNYEQYF	TGTGCCACCAGCCCGACTCCTAGCGGAAACTACGAGCAGTACTTC
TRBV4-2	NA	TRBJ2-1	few	CASSQGTLSSYNEQFF	TGTGCCAGCAGCCAAGGGACTCTCAGCTCCTACAATGAGCAGTTCTTC
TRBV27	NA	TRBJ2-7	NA	CASSLSGTLRYYEQYF	TGTGCCAGCAGTTTATCAGGGACACTAAGATACTACGAGCAGTACTTC
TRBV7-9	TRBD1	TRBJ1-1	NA	CASSVRDRENTEAFF	TGTGCCAGCAGCGTAAGAGACAGGGAGAACACTGAAGCTTTCTTT
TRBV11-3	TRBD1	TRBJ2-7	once	CASGDRAYEQYF	TGTGCCAGCGGGGACAGGGCCTACGAGCAGTACTTC
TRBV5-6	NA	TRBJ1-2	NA	CASSSKPGGVIYGYTF	TGTGCCAGCAGCTCTAAACCGGGGGGGGTAATCTATGGCTACACCTTC
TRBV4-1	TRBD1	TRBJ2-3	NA	CASSQEEGQAGKDTQYF	TGCGCCAGCAGCCAAGAGGAAGGACAGGCGGGTAAAGATACGCAGTATTTT
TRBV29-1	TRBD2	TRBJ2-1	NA	CSVSGASGRNEQFF	TGCAGCGTCTCCGGTGCTAGCGGGAGAAATGAGCAGTTCTTC
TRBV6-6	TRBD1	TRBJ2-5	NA	CASSYRTGRQETQYF	TGTGCCAGCAGTTACCGGACAGGGAGACAAGAGACCCAGTACTTC
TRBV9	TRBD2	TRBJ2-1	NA	CASSGSGGRYNEQFF	TGTGCCAGCAGCGGTAGCGGGGGACGCTACAATGAGCAGTTCTTC
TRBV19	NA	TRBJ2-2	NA	CASSLGQNTGELFF	TGTGCCAGTAGCCTGGGACAAAACACCGGGGAGCTGTTTTTT
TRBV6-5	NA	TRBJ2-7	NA	CASSLDRNEQYF	TGTGCCAGCAGTCTCGACAGGAACGAGCAGTACTTC
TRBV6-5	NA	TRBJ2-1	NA	CASSYVGTLNEQFF	TGTGCCAGCAGTTACGTCGGGACACTCAATGAGCAGTTCTTC
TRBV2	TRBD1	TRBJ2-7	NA	CAVSTGGSYEQYF	TGTGCCGTCTCGACAGGGGGCTCTTACGAGCAGTACTTC
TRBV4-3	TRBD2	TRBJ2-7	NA	CASSQESGAGASNEQYF	TGCGCCAGCAGCCAAGAGAGTGGAGCGGGAGCTTCCAACGAGCAGTACTTC
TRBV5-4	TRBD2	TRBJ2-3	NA	CASSVSGMSTDTQYF	TGTGCCAGCAGCGTTAGCGGGATGAGCACAGATACGCAGTATTTT
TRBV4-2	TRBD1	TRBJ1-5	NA	CASSQVSWTGDQPQHF	TGTGCCAGCAGCCAAGTAAGCTGGACAGGGGATCAGCCCCAGCATTTT
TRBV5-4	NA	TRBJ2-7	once	CASSGLRQEWGLYEQYF	TGTGCCAGCAGCGGATTACGACAGGAATGGGGGTTGTACGAGCAGTACTTC
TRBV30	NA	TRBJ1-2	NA	CAWSVRGPTTF	TGTGCCTGGAGTGTTAGGGGCCCGACCACCTTC
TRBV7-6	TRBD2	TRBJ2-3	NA	CASSGEGREPDTQYF	TGTGCCAGCAGCGGAGAGGGGCGGGAGCCAGATACGCAGTATTTT
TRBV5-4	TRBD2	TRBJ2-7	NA	CASSGGSDEQYF	TGTGCCAGCTCGGGCGGGAGCGACGAGCAGTACTTC
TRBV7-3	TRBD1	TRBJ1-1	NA	CASSWRTGKAFF	TGTGCCAGCAGCTGGAGGACAGGGAAAGCTTTCTTT
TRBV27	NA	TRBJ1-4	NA	CASTWDFRTSTNEKLFF	TGTGCCAGCACCTGGGATTTTCGGACTTCAACTAATGAAAAACTGTTTTTT
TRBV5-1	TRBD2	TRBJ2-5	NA	CASSLAAGAGQETQYF	TGCGCCAGCAGCTTGGCAGCGGGAGCAGGCCAAGAGACCCAGTACTTC
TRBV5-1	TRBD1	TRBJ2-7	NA	CASSEGTGSYEQYF	TGCGCCAGCAGCGAAGGGACAGGGTCCTACGAGCAGTACTTC
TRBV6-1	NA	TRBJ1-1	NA	CASSRNRDGTEAFF	TGTGCCAGCAGTAGAAACAGGGATGGGACTGAAGCTTTCTTT